The TCR beta chain under discussion was sequenced for a study of CD4 T cells in relation to SARS-CoV-2 and coronaviruses. The CDR3 has 14 amino acids. The germline V gene encodes CDR1 LNHDA and CDR2 SQIVND (reference sequence). The V gene lost 6 bases and the J gene lost 1 base, with 12 bases spanning the gap. Assay used: immunoSEQ multiplex PCR; TCRdb lists only in-frame clones, some missing. There are 23,000 or so clones in the sample; roughly 80% occur only once, and about an eighth lies in the top ten. Note on this clone: Its antigen remains unknown.

Unexposed donor CD4+ T cells date from about 2011-2018, before the COVID-19 pandemic. The cells were cultured for approximately 10 days before CD4+ T cells were isolated. The TCR sequence derives from a human donor in good health. The sample was CD4+ T cells from PBMCs, cultured in vitro. The V gene is TRBV19, the J gene TRBJ1-2, with unresolved D. For the CDR3, the DNA is TGTGCCAGTAGAAGGACTGAAGTTAACTATGGCTACACCTTC. Protein: CASRRTEVNYGYTF.